The 21 T cell receptor beta chains presented below share a single source sample, sequenced in a study of blood T cell repertoires in COVID-19. Assay: immunoSEQ multiplex PCR; the TCRdb copy retains only in-frame clones and omits some. The sample has about 270,000 clones, roughly 83% seen once; the top ten hold about 1.5%. Source material: peripheral blood. Receptor source: a human donor with COVID-19, enrolled during active disease. The donor label of this sample is uncertain.

The rearrangement uses TRBV18 and TRBJ2-1, with 11 bases identical to TRBD1. With 6 bases clipped from V and 6 bases from J, the junction kept 7 bases outside the gene matches. The V gene's germline CDR1 is KGHSH and CDR2 LQKENI. CDR3 size: 15 residues. CDR3 residues: CASSLGQGVVNEQFF. CDR3 DNA: TGTGCCAGCTCTCTGGGACAGGGGGTTGTCAATGAGCAGTTCTTC. Full variable domain (rest looked up from reference TRBV18 and TRBJ2-1): NAGVMQNPRHLVRRRGQEARLRCSPMKGHSHVYWYRQLPEEGLKFMVYLQKENIIDESGMPKERFSAEFPKEGPSILRIQQVVRGDSAAYFCASSLGQGVVNEQFFGPGTRLTVL.

This chain connects TRBV9 to TRBJ2-2; 11 nucleotides line up with TRBD2. The junction had 4 bases not matched to a gene; V was cut back by 2 bases and J by 4 bases. The CDR3 is 16 residues long. Germline values: CDR1 SGDLS, CDR2 YYNGEE. CDR3 sequence: CASSVRLAGGTGELFF. The DNA for the CDR3 is TGTGCCAGCAGCGTGAGGCTAGCGGGAGGCACCGGGGAGCTGTTTTTT.

The chain employs TRBV29-1 and TRBJ2-1; D might be TRBD2 (6 bases). V was pared by 6 bases and J by 1 base, with 16 bases between. This CDR3 is 15 amino acids long. Per the germline V gene, CDR1 is SQVTM and CDR2 is ANQGSEA. CDR3 amino acids: CSVGAGLYSYNEQFF. CDR3 coding DNA: TGCAGCGTGGGTGCGGGATTATATTCCTACAATGAGCAGTTCTTC.

The V and J genes are TRBV15 and TRBJ2-7; 12 bases align to TRBD2. The V gene end was trimmed by 0 bases and the J gene end by 9 bases; junction bases not matched to a gene: 6. Germline CDR1 LNHNV, CDR2 YYDKDF (reference sequence). This CDR3 comprises 15 residues. CDR3 sequence: CATSRDTSGGRGQYF. CDR3 DNA: TGTGCCACCAGCAGAGATACTAGCGGGGGGCGTGGGCAGTACTTC.

V usage is TRBV5-4 and J usage is TRBJ2-1, with TRBD2 matching 7 bases. Trimming took 2 bases from V and 4 from J; bases not matched to a gene: 9. This CDR3 region has 16 residues. The V gene's germline CDR1 is SGHNT and CDR2 YYREEE (reference sequence). DNA of the CDR3: TGTGCCAGCAGCTTTGGGGCGGGAGAATCGTACAATGAGCAGTTCTTC. Translation gives CASSFGAGESYNEQFF. The full variable domain, rest sourced from reference TRBV5-4 and TRBJ2-1, is ETGVTQSPTHLIKTRGQQVTLRCSSQSGHNTVSWYQQALGQGPQFIFQYYREEENGRGNFPPRFSGLQFPNYSSELNVNALELDDSALYLCASSFGAGESYNEQFFGPGTRLTVL.

The genes are TRBV7-6 and TRBJ1-5; D perhaps matches TRBD1 (5 bases). The CDR3 loop spans 14 amino acids. V gave up 2 bases and J gave up 3 bases, with 8 bases separating them. In germline, CDR1 is SGHVS, CDR2 FNYEAQ. In nucleotides, the CDR3 is TGTGCCAGCAGCTTAACCAGGGCCAATCAGCCCCAGCATTTT. Translating gives CASSLTRANQPQHF.

The V and J genes are TRBV6-5 and TRBJ1-1, with D possibly being TRBD1 (5 bases). The CDR3 covers 14 residues. CDR1 and CDR2 (germline): MNHEY, SVGAGI. Between the trimmed V and J ends, which lost 7 bases and 7 bases, there was a span of 19 bases. The CDR3 nucleotides read TGTGCCAGCAACCCACGGGAGGGGCTAGGTGAAGCTTTCTTT. Translated: CASNPREGLGEAFF.

This rearrangement joins TRBV11-2 to TRBJ2-4; 7 positions agree with TRBD2. The V gene's germline CDR1 is SGHAT and CDR2 FQNNGV. CDR3 length: 14 residues. The ends lost 5 bases at V and 0 bases at J; junction bases unmatched: 1. The CDR3 sequence is CASSAGEAKNIQYF. The DNA for the CDR3 is TGTGCCAGCAGCGCGGGGGAAGCCAAAAACATTCAGTACTTC.

The chain combines TRBV5-1 with TRBJ2-7; D unresolved. Deletions cut 0 bases from V and 3 bases from J, with 10 bases between. Germline V gene lookup returns CDR1 SGHRS and CDR2 YFSETQ. This CDR3 has 14 residues. CDR3 region: CASSLEVGYYEQYF. DNA for the CDR3: TGCGCCAGCAGCTTGGAGGTCGGGTACTACGAGCAGTACTTC.

The chain is built from TRBV28 and TRBJ1-4; 7 positions agree with TRBD1. J gave up 7 bases and V 4 bases, and 12 bases lay outside the gene matches. The CDR3 spans 16 residues. Germline V lookup: CDR1 MDHEN, CDR2 SYDVKM. The CDR3 loop reads CASSSSLTGLAEKLFF. The CDR3 DNA is TGTGCCAGCAGTTCCTCTCTGACAGGGTTGGCTGAAAAACTGTTTTTT.

The genes are TRBV5-1 and TRBJ2-7; TRBD1 aligns across 10 bases. The ends lost 0 bases at V and 3 bases at J; junction bases unmatched: 6. The CDR3 sequence is 16 residues long. The germline gives CDR1 SGHRS, CDR2 YFSETQ. This CDR3 is CASSLGRGTGVYEQYF. Here the CDR3 DNA reads TGCGCCAGCAGCTTGGGTCGGGGGACAGGGGTCTACGAGCAGTACTTC.

As to this clone: One junction end disagrees with the germline gene, perhaps due to a read error. J is TRBJ1-5 and V is TRBV2, with unresolved D. This CDR3 has 14 amino acids. CDR1 is SNHLY and CDR2 is FYNNEI in the germline V gene. CDR3 DNA: TGTGCCAGCAGAGAAGCTCGGGGAGGGCAGCCCCAGCATTTT. Amino acid sequence: CASREARGGQPQHF.

This sequence joins TRBV7-3 and TRBJ2-3, with D possibly matching TRBD2 (6 bases). V was clipped by 2 bases and J by 3 bases, with 15 bases between them. This CDR3 spans 16 amino acids. CDR1 and CDR2 from the germline V gene are SGHTA and FQGTGA. This CDR3 is CASSLLGGFGTDTQYF. DNA of the CDR3: TGTGCCAGCAGCTTACTTGGAGGGTTTGGGACAGATACGCAGTATTTT.

The chain couples TRBV7-2 to TRBJ2-3; no firm D call. Germline V gives CDR1 SGHTA, CDR2 FQGNSA. Trimming took 9 bases from V and 9 from J, leaving 19 bases between them. The CDR3 sequence is 13 residues long. Here the CDR3 reads CASNPIPSPTQYF. The CDR3 DNA reads TGTGCCAGTAACCCGATCCCAAGCCCAACGCAGTATTTT.

The V and J genes are TRBV19 and TRBJ2-1, with 7 bases aligning to TRBD2. V gave up 3 bases and J gave up 0 bases; unmatched junction bases: 8. The CDR3 runs to 17 residues. Germline V gene data show CDR1 as LNHDA and CDR2 as SQIVND (reference sequence). CDR3: CASSILSSGFSYNEQFF. The CDR3, as DNA: TGTGCCAGTAGTATTCTCTCTAGCGGATTCTCCTACAATGAGCAGTTCTTC.

The chain joins TRBV5-1 to TRBJ2-4; possible D gene TRBD1, 5 bases. The CDR3 is 14 residues long. Germline V gene data show CDR1 as SGHRS and CDR2 as YFSETQ. Deletions cut 2 bases from V and 6 bases from J, with 12 bases between. The CDR3 DNA reads as TGCGCCAGCAGCTTTGTAGGGGTTTCAAACATTCAGTACTTC. It yields the protein CASSFVGVSNIQYF.

The J gene is TRBJ2-7, the V gene TRBV12-3 or TRBV12-4; D gene uncertain. The CDR3 covers 13 residues. Trimming pared 3 bases from V and 4 bases from J, leaving 10 bases between. CDR3 region: CASSFRLAYEQYF. CDR3 nucleotide sequence: TGTGCCAGCAGTTTCAGACTGGCGTACGAGCAGTACTTC.

The J gene is TRBJ2-1, the V gene TRBV28, with 8 bases identical to TRBD2. This CDR3 comprises 15 residues. J gave up 9 bases and V 7 bases, and 14 bases lay outside the gene matches. Germline V gene lookup returns CDR1 MDHEN and CDR2 SYDVKM. For the CDR3, the DNA is TGTGCCAGCAACCCCTTAGGAGCGGGAGCTATTGAGCAGTTCTTC. Translated, it gives CASNPLGAGAIEQFF.

This chain uses TRBV10-2 with TRBJ1-5; D is ambiguous. CDR1 and CDR2 from the germline V gene are WSHSY and SAAADI. Deletions cut 8 bases from V and 3 bases from J, with 14 bases between. CDR3 length: 14 amino acids. The chain's CDR3 is CASALAGDNQPQHF. The CDR3 DNA sequence: TGCGCCAGCGCCCTGGCCGGGGACAATCAGCCCCAGCATTTT.

The J gene is TRBJ1-3, the V gene TRBV9; TRBD1 might be the D (5 bases). Trimming cost V 0 bases and J 4 bases, with 14 bases left between them. The germline CDR1 and CDR2 sequences are SGDLS and YYNGEE. The CDR3 has 16 residues. The CDR3 coding sequence is TGTGCCAGCAGCGTAGCGGGGGAATCATACGGAAACACCATATATTTT. Translation: CASSVAGESYGNTIYF.

The chain recombines TRBV15 with TRBJ2-3; possible D gene TRBD2, 6 bases. Germline CDR1 and CDR2: LNHNV and YYDKDF (reference sequence). The V end was cut by 0 bases, the J end by 2 bases, with 12 bases between. The CDR3 contains 16 residues. The CDR3: CATSRDPSANTDTQYF. DNA of the CDR3: TGTGCCACCAGCAGAGATCCTAGCGCGAACACAGATACGCAGTATTTT. The whole variable domain, remainder taken from reference TRBV15 and TRBJ2-3, is DAMVIQNPRYQVTQFGKPVTLSCSQTLNHNVMYWYQQKSSQAPKLLFHYYDKDFNNEADTPDNFQSRRPNTSFCFLDIRSPGLGDTAMYLCATSRDPSANTDTQYFGPGTRLTVL.